The table lists the clone carrying this T cell receptor beta chain with a count of one. Its antigen remains unidentified. The data were obtained in a study of CD8 T cells in Susac syndrome. Trimming removed 1 base at V and 3 bases at J, with 10 bases between. The CDR3 has 15 residues. Per germline, CDR1 LGHDT and CDR2 YNNKEL (reference sequence). Study-wide results and caveats: In total CD8+ repertoires, sixteen Susac-specific public clones were found, and in CD8+ TEMRA repertoires, about 5 were found.

The RNA, roughly 0.45 to 1 ug, was put through reverse transcription using random hexamers. Coverage of TCR beta CDR3 amplification by immunoSEQ multiplex PCR extended to 54 Vbeta and 13 Jbeta. TCRdb analysed the immunoSEQ multiplex PCR reads with MiXCR anew, one entry per CDR3 protein. This sample has approximately 80,000 distinct CDR3 sequences, with roughly 95% found just once. The patients with Susac syndrome satisfied recently defined diagnostic criteria for either definite or probable disease. TEMRA cells were FACS-enriched and CD8+ and CD4+ T cells negatively isolated. The chain couples TRBV3-1 to TRBJ1-5, with a weak D call TRBD1 (5 bases). Specimen: CD8+ T cells from PBMCs. This clonotype originated in a human donor with Susac syndrome. CDR3 protein: CASSQGRVNNQPQHF. CDR3 coding DNA: TGTGCCAGCAGCCAAGGCAGGGTGAACAATCAGCCCCAGCATTTT.